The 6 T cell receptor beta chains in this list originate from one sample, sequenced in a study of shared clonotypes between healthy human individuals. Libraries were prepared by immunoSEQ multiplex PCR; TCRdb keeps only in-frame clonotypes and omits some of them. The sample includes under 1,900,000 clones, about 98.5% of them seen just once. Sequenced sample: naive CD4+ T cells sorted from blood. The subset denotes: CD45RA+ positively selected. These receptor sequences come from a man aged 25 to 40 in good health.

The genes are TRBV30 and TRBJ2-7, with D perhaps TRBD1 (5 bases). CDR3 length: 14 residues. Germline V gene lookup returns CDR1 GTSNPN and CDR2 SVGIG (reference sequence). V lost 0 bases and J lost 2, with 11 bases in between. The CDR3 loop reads CAWSVMDIAYEQYF. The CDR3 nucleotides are TGTGCCTGGAGTGTCATGGACATAGCCTACGAGCAGTACTTC.

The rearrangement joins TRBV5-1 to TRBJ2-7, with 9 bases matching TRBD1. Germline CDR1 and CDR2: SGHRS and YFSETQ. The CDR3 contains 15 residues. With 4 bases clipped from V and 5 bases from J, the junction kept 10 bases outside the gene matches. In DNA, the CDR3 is TGCGCCAGCAGCAAAAGGACAGGGGCAGTGGACGAGCAGTACTTC. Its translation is CASSKRTGAVDEQYF.

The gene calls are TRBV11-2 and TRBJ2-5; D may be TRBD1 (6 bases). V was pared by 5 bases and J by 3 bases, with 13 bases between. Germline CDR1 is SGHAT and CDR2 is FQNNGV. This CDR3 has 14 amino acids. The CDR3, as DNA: TGTGCCAGCAGCATTTGGACAGCTAAAGAGACCCAGTACTTC. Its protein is CASSIWTAKETQYF.

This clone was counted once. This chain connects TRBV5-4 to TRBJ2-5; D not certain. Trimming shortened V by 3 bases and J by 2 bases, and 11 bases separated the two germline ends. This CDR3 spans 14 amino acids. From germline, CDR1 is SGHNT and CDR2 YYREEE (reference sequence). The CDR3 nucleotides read TGTGCCAGCAGCTCACCAACGAGGCAAGAGACCCAGTACTTC. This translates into CASSSPTRQETQYF.

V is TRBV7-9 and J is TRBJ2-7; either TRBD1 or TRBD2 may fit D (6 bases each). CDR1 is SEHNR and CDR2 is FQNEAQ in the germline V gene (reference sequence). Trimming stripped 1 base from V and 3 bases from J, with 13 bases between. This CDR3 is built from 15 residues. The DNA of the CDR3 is TGTGCCAGCAGCTTAGGCCGGGGGCGGGACTACGAGCAGTACTTC. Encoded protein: CASSLGRGRDYEQYF.

The CDR3 reads CARPPGANTGELFF. For the CDR3, the DNA is TGCGCCAGGCCCCCGGGAGCGAACACCGGGGAGCTGTTTTTT. The chain combines TRBV5-1 with TRBJ2-2; D perhaps matches TRBD2 (6 bases). Germline loops: CDR1 SGHRS, CDR2 YFSETQ. Trimming cost V 8 bases and J 0 bases, with 11 bases left between them. This CDR3 is 14 amino acids long.